The next 24 T cell receptor beta chains were all read from a single sample in a study of blood T cell repertoires in COVID-19. The repertoire was sequenced with immunoSEQ multiplex PCR; TCRdb's copy has only in-frame clones and lacks some. The sample lists more than 200,000 clones; approximately 83% were seen once. The source material was peripheral blood. The receptors were gathered from a man aged 35-49 years with acute or convalescent COVID-19.

CDR3 region: CASSSEGYGYTF. The DNA for the CDR3 is TGTGCCAGCAGTTCAGAGGGCTATGGCTACACCTTC. The chain combines TRBV11-2 with TRBJ1-2; D is undetermined. The CDR3 runs to 12 residues. Germline V gene data show CDR1 as SGHAT and CDR2 as FQNNGV. Trimming stripped 6 bases from V and 4 bases from J, with 9 bases between. Full variable domain (outside the CDR3, taken from reference TRBV11-2 and TRBJ1-2): EAGVAQSPRYKIIEKRQSVAFWCNPISGHATLYWYQQILGQGPKLLIQFQNNGVVDDSQLPKDRFSAERLKGVDSTLKIQPAKLEDSAVYLCASSSEGYGYTFGSGTRLTVV.

The V call is TRBV27, the J call TRBJ2-2; no clear D gene. The germline V gene encodes CDR1 MNHEY and CDR2 SMNVEV (reference sequence). This CDR3 has 16 amino acids. V was pared by 2 bases and J by 3 bases, with 13 bases between. The CDR3 here is CASSLRPDTYTGELFF. The CDR3 bases are TGTGCCAGCAGTTTAAGGCCAGACACTTACACCGGGGAGCTGTTTTTT.

The table lists this clone with a count of one. The chain couples TRBV5-1 to TRBJ2-2; 8 nucleotides match TRBD1. This CDR3 spans 15 amino acids. J was trimmed by 5 bases and V by 0 bases; bases with no gene match: 3. CDR1 and CDR2 (germline): SGHRS, YFSETQ. CDR3 sequence (DNA): TGCGCCAGCAGCTTGGGGACAGGGACAACCGGGGAGCTGTTTTTT. As protein: CASSLGTGTTGELFF.

The chain recombines TRBV11-2 with TRBJ2-4; D is ambiguous. V was trimmed by 1 base and J by 0 bases, leaving 4 bases between them. This CDR3 is 14 amino acids long. The germline V gene has CDR1 SGHAT and CDR2 FQNNGV. The CDR3 sequence is CASSLAIAKNIQYF. CDR3 in DNA: TGTGCCAGCAGCTTAGCCATAGCCAAAAACATTCAGTACTTC.

This clone was seen just once. The V call is TRBV27, the J call TRBJ1-6; 8 positions agree with TRBD1. Germline CDR1 is MNHEY and CDR2 is SMNVEV (reference sequence). The CDR3 is 17 amino acids. Trimming at V came to 6 bases and at J to 1 base, leaving 8 bases not matched to a gene. CDR3 region: CASRFSGGFSYNSPLHF. DNA for the CDR3: TGTGCCAGCAGGTTCTCAGGGGGCTTTTCCTATAATTCACCCCTCCACTTT.

This chain joins TRBV6-2 or TRBV6-3 and TRBJ1-1, with 8 bases lining up with TRBD1. This CDR3 has 16 amino acids. Germline-derived CDR1 and CDR2 are MNHEY and SVGEGT. Trimming at V came to 6 bases and at J to 3 bases, leaving 12 bases not matched to a gene. As DNA, the CDR3 is TGTGCCAGCAGCGGGGGCAGGGGGCGATGGGACACTGAAGCTTTCTTT. It encodes CASSGGRGRWDTEAFF.

The V gene is TRBV28, the J gene TRBJ2-1, with TRBD1 matching over 7 bases. The CDR3 has 14 amino acids. J gave up 4 bases and V 6 bases, and 6 bases lay outside the gene matches. Germline V gene lookup returns CDR1 MDHEN and CDR2 SYDVKM. CDR3 loop: CASSRDRVYNEQFF. As DNA, the CDR3 is TGTGCCAGCAGCCGCGACAGGGTTTACAATGAGCAGTTCTTC.

This clone was detected once. The CDR3 region is CASGLGATGGDYGYTF. The CDR3 DNA reads TGTGCTAGTGGTTTGGGTGCGACAGGGGGGGACTATGGCTACACCTTC. The chain couples TRBV12-5 to TRBJ1-2; 9 bases agree with TRBD1. Trimming removed 1 base from V and 3 bases from J; junction bases left unmatched: 6. The CDR3 loop spans 16 amino acids. Per the germline V gene, CDR1 is LGHNT and CDR2 is FRNRAP.

The V gene is TRBV27, the J gene TRBJ2-7, with TRBD1 matching over 7 bases. With 5 bases clipped from V and 7 bases from J, the junction kept 11 bases outside the gene matches. CDR3 length: 14 residues. From germline, CDR1 is MNHEY and CDR2 SMNVEV (reference sequence). CDR3: CASSVRQGAGEQYF. In nucleotides, the CDR3 is TGTGCCAGCAGTGTCAGACAGGGCGCAGGAGAGCAGTACTTC.

The gene calls are TRBV5-6 and TRBJ1-6; 8 nucleotides agree with TRBD1. Germline CDR1 SGHDT, CDR2 YYEEEE. Unmatched junction bases numbered 4, after V lost 4 bases and J lost 7 bases. This CDR3 is built from 14 residues. The CDR3 spells CASSTDRDNSPLHF. In DNA form, the CDR3 reads TGTGCCAGCAGCACGGACAGGGACAATTCACCCCTCCACTTT.

This clone was seen only once. The J gene is TRBJ1-2, the V gene TRBV19; a weak D match, TRBD1 (6 bases). V gave up 1 base and J gave up 8 bases, with 17 bases separating them. CDR1 LNHDA and CDR2 SQIVND come from the germline V gene (reference sequence). This CDR3 region has 15 residues. CDR3 DNA sequence: TGTGCCAGTAGTATAGGCTATGCGAGGGACATCGGCTACACCTTC. It translates to CASSIGYARDIGYTF.

This chain links TRBV30 with TRBJ1-2; weak D call: TRBD1 (5 bases). V shed 2 bases and J shed 7 bases, with 14 bases lying between them. This CDR3 spans 13 amino acids. Germline assignment: CDR1 GTSNPN and CDR2 SVGIG (reference sequence). CDR3 in DNA: TGTGCCTGGAGTAAATCAAGGGGCCTTGGCTACACCTTC. Its translation is CAWSKSRGLGYTF. Combining the CDR3 with reference TRBV30 and TRBJ1-2 gives the whole variable domain SQTIHQWPATLVQPVGSPLSLECTVEGTSNPNLYWYRQAAGRGLQLLFYSVGIGQISSEVPQNLSASRPQDRQFILSSKKLLLSDSGFYLCAWSKSRGLGYTFGSGTRLTVV.

This rearrangement joins TRBV28 to TRBJ1-2; D is perhaps TRBD1 (5 bases). Looked up from germline, CDR1 is MDHEN and CDR2 is SYDVKM. The CDR3 length is 14 residues. V was shortened by 7 bases and J by 5 bases, with 17 bases between the two germline ends. This CDR3 reads CASTIPGGGYGYTF. The CDR3 DNA is TGTGCCAGCACTATCCCCGGGGGGGGATATGGCTACACCTTC.

This rearrangement joins TRBV28 to TRBJ1-1, with 7 bases fitting TRBD1. The CDR3 has 14 residues. Per the germline V gene, CDR1 is MDHEN and CDR2 is SYDVKM. After removal of 0 bases from V and 4 bases from J, the junction contained 2 bases not matched to a gene. In nucleotides, the CDR3 is TGTGCCAGCAGTTTATGGCAGGGGGGCACTGAAGCTTTCTTT. Translated: CASSLWQGGTEAFF.

CDR3 protein: CASSSGRVNEQFF. The CDR3 DNA is TGTGCCAGTAGTAGCGGGAGGGTTAATGAGCAGTTCTTC. The chain has TRBV19 and TRBJ2-1, with 9 bases matching TRBD2. With 4 bases clipped from V and 7 bases from J, the junction kept 2 bases outside the gene matches. Germline CDR1 and CDR2: LNHDA and SQIVND (reference sequence). The CDR3 has 13 residues.

The rearrangement joins TRBV7-9 to TRBJ2-1; maybe TRBD1 (6 bases). Germline CDR1 SEHNR, CDR2 FQNEAQ (reference sequence). The CDR3 length is 14 residues. Trimming cost V 5 bases and J 6 bases, with 14 bases left between them. The CDR3 here is CASSRTRDTNEQFF. In DNA form, the CDR3 reads TGTGCCAGCAGCCGGACCCGGGACACCAATGAGCAGTTCTTC.

The CDR3 DNA reads TGCGCCAGCCGTTTGGTCGGGGGGGATCAGCCCCAGCATTTT. This translates into CASRLVGGDQPQHF. V and J are TRBV10-2 and TRBJ1-5; D perhaps matches TRBD1 (5 bases). CDR1 is WSHSY, CDR2 SAAADI, per germline. There are 14 residues in the CDR3. V dropped 8 bases and J dropped 5 bases, with 16 bases sitting between them.

This chain links TRBV27 with TRBJ2-3; D gene unclear. CDR1 MNHEY and CDR2 SMNVEV come from the germline V gene (reference sequence). The CDR3 has 15 amino acids. The ends were cut back, 6 bases at V and 0 bases at J, with 13 bases in the middle. The CDR3 DNA follows: TGTGCCAGCAGCCTAGGAGTCCACAGCACAGATACGCAGTATTTT. As protein: CASSLGVHSTDTQYF.

V is TRBV7-3 and J is TRBJ2-1; D is possibly TRBD2 (5 bases). Between the trimmed V and J ends, which lost 3 bases and 9 bases, there was a span of 18 bases. Germline V gene lookup returns CDR1 SGHTA and CDR2 FQGTGA. CDR3 length equals 15 residues. CDR3 region: CASSLRAPGNGEQFF. The CDR3, as DNA: TGTGCCAGCAGCTTGAGGGCACCGGGGAACGGTGAGCAGTTCTTC.

The rearrangement joins TRBV28 to TRBJ2-7, with a weak D call TRBD1 (6 bases). The germline V and J ends were trimmed by 5 bases and 2 bases, with 16 bases remaining between them. The CDR3 runs 15 residues. The germline V gene encodes CDR1 MDHEN and CDR2 SYDVKM. CDR3 sequence reads: CASSPSQGHPYEQYF. The DNA for the CDR3 is TGTGCCAGCAGTCCCTCCCAGGGACATCCCTACGAGCAGTACTTC.

The chain recombines TRBV5-1 with TRBJ1-1; D unresolved. Germline lookup yields CDR1 SGHRS and CDR2 YFSETQ. The length of the CDR3 is 14 residues. Trimming pared 5 bases from V and 1 base from J, leaving 12 bases between. For the CDR3, the DNA is TGCGCCAGCAGTTATGACACCGCGAACACTGAAGCTTTCTTT. It specifies CASSYDTANTEAFF.

The rearrangement links TRBV9 to TRBJ2-7, with D unresolved. The germline CDR1 and CDR2 sequences are SGDLS and YYNGEE. The V gene lost 1 base and the J gene lost 0 bases, with 5 bases spanning the gap. The CDR3 contains 13 residues. The CDR3 protein is CASSVTGSYEQYF. For the CDR3, the DNA is TGTGCCAGCAGCGTAACTGGCTCCTACGAGCAGTACTTC.

This clone occurred once. The gene calls are TRBV5-1 and TRBJ1-2, with D tentatively TRBD1 (6 bases). Trimming removed 4 bases from V and 6 bases from J, with 13 bases in between. Germline CDR1 reads SGHRS; CDR2 reads YFSETQ. This CDR3 comprises 13 residues. The CDR3 DNA follows: TGCGCCAGCAGCCCTATACAGGGAGATGGCTACACCTTC. Translating gives CASSPIQGDGYTF.

V is TRBV18 and J is TRBJ1-1, with D tentatively TRBD1 (6 bases). There are 13 residues in the CDR3. Trimming took off 5 bases at V and 1 base at J, with 8 bases between the two ends. Germline lookup yields CDR1 KGHSH and CDR2 LQKENI. The CDR3 DNA sequence: TGTGCCAGCTCAACGGACAGGAACACTGAAGCTTTCTTT. This sequence encodes CASSTDRNTEAFF.